These 25 T cell receptor beta chains originate from one sample sequenced in a study of STAT3 mutations in large granular lymphocyte leukemia. Their cognate antigens are unknown. Study-wide results and limits: Every T-cell large granular lymphocyte leukemia patient had at least one immunodominant TCR beta clonotype.

Sequenced by immunoSEQ multiplex PCR; TCRdb stores in-frame clones only, minus some. Of nearly 25,000 clones detected, about 94% appear once; the ten largest clones hold about 6.8%. Material: peripheral blood mononuclear cells. Every receptor here comes from a man aged 35-49 years with T-cell large granular lymphocyte leukemia. Some clones in this sample may be carry-over from other donors' samples.

V usage is TRBV30 and J usage is TRBJ1-1; 7 bases align to TRBD1. J was trimmed by 7 bases and V by 0 bases; bases with no gene match: 11. The V gene's germline CDR1 is GTSNPN and CDR2 SVGIG (reference sequence). This CDR3 comprises 15 residues. The CDR3 bases are TGTGCCTGGAGTGTAATAGGTGGACAGGTGATTGAAGCTTTCTTT. This codes for CAWSVIGGQVIEAFF.

CDR3 loop: CASSLALMNSPLHF. DNA for the CDR3: TGTGCCAGCAGCTTAGCCCTGATGAATTCACCCCTCCACTTT. This chain connects TRBV7-9 to TRBJ1-6; no clear D. Looked up from germline, CDR1 is SEHNR and CDR2 is FQNEAQ (reference sequence). CDR3 length: 14 residues. V lost 0 bases and J lost 7, with 7 bases in between.

The V and J genes are TRBV7-9 and TRBJ1-2; the D gene is possibly TRBD1 (5 bases). Looked up from germline, CDR1 is SEHNR and CDR2 is FQNEAQ (reference sequence). CDR3 size: 11 residues. Trimming removed 7 bases from V and 8 bases from J, with 11 bases in between. The chain's CDR3 is CASTGGRGYTF. The CDR3 coding sequence is TGTGCCAGCACGGGGGGTCGGGGCTACACCTTC.

This sequence joins TRBV11-1 and TRBJ2-1; 7 nucleotides align to TRBD2. With 4 bases clipped from V and 0 bases from J, the junction kept 9 bases outside the gene matches. The CDR3 is 17 amino acids. The V gene's germline CDR1 is SGHAT and CDR2 FQDESV (reference sequence). Here the CDR3 reads CASSSLGLTYSYNEQFF. The CDR3 DNA reads as TGTGCCAGCAGCTCTCTGGGACTAACCTACTCCTACAATGAGCAGTTCTTC.

This clone was seen just once. The V gene is TRBV2, the J gene TRBJ1-3; D might be TRBD1 (5 bases). CDR1 and CDR2 (germline): SNHLY, FYNNEI. The CDR3 loop spans 13 amino acids. V was shortened by 6 bases and J by 3 bases, with 9 bases between the two germline ends. In nucleotides, the CDR3 is TGTGCCAGCAGGACAGAGATTGGAAACACCATATATTTT. Translation: CASRTEIGNTIYF.

V and J are TRBV6-6 and TRBJ2-4; unclear D gene. V was pared by 7 bases and J by 0 bases, with 7 bases between. CDR3 size: 13 residues. Germline V gene sequence: CDR1 MNHNY, CDR2 SVGAGI (reference sequence). The DNA of the CDR3 is TGTGCCAGCAATACTCTAGCCAAAAACATTCAGTACTTC. It yields the protein CASNTLAKNIQYF.

This sequence joins TRBV7-9 and TRBJ2-2; D possibly corresponds to TRBD1 (7 bases). The CDR3 loop spans 14 amino acids. Germline V gene data show CDR1 as SEHNR and CDR2 as FQNEAQ (reference sequence). The V and J ends lost 5 bases and 5 bases respectively, with 12 bases between them. The CDR3 loop reads CASSPSGGTGELFF. The CDR3 nucleotides read TGTGCCAGCAGCCCTTCAGGGGGGACCGGGGAGCTGTTTTTT.

The chain uses TRBV4-2 and TRBJ1-1, with D hard to call. Trimming took 0 bases from V and 0 from J, leaving 14 bases between them. The CDR3 runs 17 residues. CDR1 is LGHNA and CDR2 is YNFKEQ in the germline V gene. The CDR3 region is CASSQDDGGLMNTEAFF. CDR3 DNA sequence: TGTGCCAGCAGCCAAGATGACGGCGGCCTCATGAACACTGAAGCTTTCTTT.

The chain recombines TRBV5-5 with TRBJ1-2; no clear D gene. V was cut by 1 base and J by 2 bases, with 9 bases left in between. The CDR3 is made up of 14 amino acids. CDR1 is SGHKS, CDR2 YYEKEE, per germline (reference sequence). The chain's CDR3 is CASSLWLKNYGYTF. The CDR3, as DNA: TGTGCCAGCAGCTTGTGGCTGAAGAACTATGGCTACACCTTC.

The chain uses TRBV5-6 and TRBJ1-2; unclear D gene. Trimming removed 0 bases at V and 0 bases at J, with 6 bases between. This CDR3 spans 14 amino acids. CDR1 is SGHDT and CDR2 is YYEEEE in the germline V gene. The CDR3 sequence: CASSLGSSNYGYTF. DNA for the CDR3: TGTGCCAGCAGCTTGGGAAGCTCTAACTATGGCTACACCTTC.

The chain recombines TRBV18 with TRBJ2-4, with 7 nucleotides matching TRBD1. J lost 10 bases, V lost 0 bases, and 6 bases had no gene match. The CDR3 length is 14 residues. From germline, CDR1 is KGHSH and CDR2 LQKENI. CDR3 bases: TGTGCCAGCTCACCACCCGGACAGGCAAAAATTCAGTACTTC. Residues: CASSPPGQAKIQYF.

The DNA for the CDR3 is TGTGCCAGCTCAGGGGGGTTCAATCAGCCCCAGCATTTT. Translation gives CASSGGFNQPQHF. The chain links TRBV18 to TRBJ1-5; tentatively, D is TRBD1 (5 bases). The germline CDR1 and CDR2 sequences are KGHSH and LQKENI. V was cut by 5 bases and J by 3 bases, with 8 bases left in between. The CDR3 length is 13 residues.

This clone appeared once. The chain uses TRBV6-5 and TRBJ1-4; D is uncertain. This CDR3 contains 15 residues. Looked up from germline, CDR1 is MNHEY and CDR2 is SVGAGI. With 6 bases removed from V and 5 bases from J, the gap between germline ends came to 16 bases. CDR3 sequence reads: CASRPGLSKNEKLFF. The CDR3 coding sequence is TGTGCCAGCAGACCCGGACTGAGCAAAAATGAAAAACTGTTTTTT.

The J gene is TRBJ1-4, the V gene TRBV30; 11 bases match TRBD1. The CDR3 is made up of 15 amino acids. The germline V gene encodes CDR1 GTSNPN and CDR2 SVGIG (reference sequence). J gave up 10 bases and V 3 bases, and 10 bases lay outside the gene matches. CDR3 loop: CAWSEPPGQGGKLFF. The CDR3 bases are TGTGCCTGGAGCGAACCCCCGGGACAGGGGGGAAAACTGTTTTTT.

This clone was seen a single time. The chain has TRBV7-9 and TRBJ2-7; TRBD1 aligns across 7 bases. Germline CDR1 reads SEHNR; CDR2 reads FQNEAQ (reference sequence). After removal of 4 bases from V and 5 bases from J, the junction contained 5 bases not matched to a gene. The CDR3 length is 13 residues. CDR3 DNA sequence: TGTGCCAGCAGCTCGACAGGGTTCGACGAGCAGTACTTC. This gives the protein CASSSTGFDEQYF.

The chain couples TRBV15 to TRBJ2-7; D not certain. Germline V gene data show CDR1 as LNHNV and CDR2 as YYDKDF (reference sequence). The CDR3 is 14 amino acids. V was cut by 0 bases and J by 3 bases, with 9 bases left in between. CDR3 coding DNA: TGTGCCACCAGCAGAGATTTAAGGGACTACGAGCAGTACTTC. Translated: CATSRDLRDYEQYF.

This chain connects TRBV30 to TRBJ2-5; 9 bases fit TRBD2. The CDR3 has 15 amino acids. Germline V gene data show CDR1 as GTSNPN and CDR2 as SVGIG (reference sequence). Unmatched junction bases numbered 6, after V lost 2 bases and J lost 2 bases. The CDR3 here is CAWSTGLAGQETQYF. The CDR3 DNA is TGTGCCTGGAGTACTGGGCTAGCGGGACAAGAGACCCAGTACTTC.

V is TRBV7-6 and J is TRBJ2-3; D not resolved. This CDR3 region has 12 residues. V lost 1 base and J 6 bases, leaving 5 bases between the germline ends. Germline assignment: CDR1 SGHVS and CDR2 FNYEAQ. The chain's CDR3 is CASSLGADTQYF. Here the CDR3 DNA reads TGTGCCAGCAGCTTAGGGGCGGATACGCAGTATTTT. The full variable domain, rest sourced from reference TRBV7-6 and TRBJ2-3, is GAGVSQSPRYKVTKRGQDVALRCDPISGHVSLYWYRQALGQGPEFLTYFNYEAQQDKSGLPNDRFSAERPEGSISTLTIQRTEQRDSAMYRCASSLGADTQYFGPGTRLTVL.

The rearrangement links TRBV11-3 to TRBJ2-7; possible D gene TRBD1, 5 bases. V lost 3 bases to trimming and J lost 2 bases, with 14 bases between them. The CDR3 consists of 15 residues. Germline V gene data show CDR1 as SGHNT and CDR2 as YENEEA. CDR3 residues: CASSLGQGRAYEQYF. CDR3 bases: TGTGCCAGCAGCTTGGGCCAGGGCAGGGCCTACGAGCAGTACTTC.

V gene TRBV4-3 combines with J gene TRBJ2-4; tentatively, D is TRBD2 (6 bases). Per germline, CDR1 LGHNA and CDR2 YSLEER. V was pared by 1 base and J by 0 bases, with 10 bases between. The length of the CDR3 is 16 residues. The CDR3 is CASSQAGGLAKNIQYF. DNA of the CDR3: TGCGCCAGCAGCCAAGCCGGGGGTCTAGCCAAAAACATTCAGTACTTC.

The rearrangement joins TRBV7-9 to TRBJ2-7, with D uncertain. The germline V gene encodes CDR1 SEHNR and CDR2 FQNEAQ (reference sequence). The CDR3 is 14 residues long. Trimming pared 3 bases from V and 0 bases from J, leaving 9 bases between. The CDR3 nucleotides read TGTGCCAGCAGCTTCGCGGAAAGCTCCTACGAGCAGTACTTC. This translates into CASSFAESSYEQYF.

The V call is TRBV6-6, the J call TRBJ1-2; D remains unclear. This CDR3 is built from 12 residues. Germline assignment: CDR1 MNHNY and CDR2 SVGAGI (reference sequence). V lost 6 bases and J 8 bases, leaving 13 bases between the germline ends. This CDR3 reads CASRGEVLGYTF. In nucleotides, the CDR3 is TGTGCCAGCAGGGGTGAGGTGTTGGGCTACACCTTC.

This chain links TRBV30 with TRBJ2-7; D not certain. CDR3 size: 14 residues. Trimming took 1 base from V and 6 from J, leaving 16 bases between them. CDR1 is GTSNPN, CDR2 SVGIG, per germline (reference sequence). The CDR3 nucleotides are TGTGCCTGGAGTGCGAATTCCGGGCTCCTCGAGCAGTACTTC. This sequence encodes CAWSANSGLLEQYF.

V usage is TRBV30 and J usage is TRBJ2-6, with D perhaps TRBD1 or TRBD2 (6 bases each). Germline CDR1 GTSNPN, CDR2 SVGIG (reference sequence). Trimming took 8 bases from V and 0 from J, leaving 17 bases between them. The CDR3 totals 16 residues. For the CDR3, the DNA is TGTGCCGGGAACAGGGACTCCCTCTCTGGGGCCAACGTCCTGACTTTC. The encoded protein is CAGNRDSLSGANVLTF.

The gene calls are TRBV11-2 and TRBJ2-7, with 8 bases lining up with TRBD1. The V gene end was trimmed by 2 bases and the J gene end by 2 bases; junction bases not matched to a gene: 8. Germline CDR1 reads SGHAT; CDR2 reads FQNNGV. The CDR3 contains 16 residues. The CDR3 DNA follows: TGTGCCAGCAGCTTAAGAGGGACAGGAAGTGCCTACGAGCAGTACTTC. It encodes CASSLRGTGSAYEQYF.